This T cell receptor beta chain was recovered during a study of blood T cell repertoires in COVID-19. As for the study in general: Samples of COVID-19 (acute and convalescent) were obtained from the United States, Italy and Spain. T cells, B-cell-depleted T cells, or PBMCs provided the cDNA or gDNA that served as material.

In the source study's methods: Amplifying reference gene primers gave estimates of nucleated cell counts. TCRdb's table, derived via immunoSEQ multiplex PCR, lists solely in-frame clones and lacks some. That table gives V, J and clone size, and the DNA gave D and trimming. The sample includes about 120,000 clones, about four fifths of them seen just once. This CDR3 has 13 amino acids. CDR1 MNHNY and CDR2 SVGAGI come from the germline V gene (reference sequence). Trimming took 1 base from V and 4 from J, leaving 8 bases between them. The sequencing sample was made of peripheral blood. This chain joins TRBV6-6 and TRBJ2-7; weak D call: TRBD1 (5 bases). The source of this sequence is a human donor in a cohort sampled during active COVID-19. This chain's CDR3 is CASSYFQGYEQYF. The CDR3, as DNA: TGTGCCAGCAGTTACTTCCAGGGTTACGAGCAGTACTTC.